The next 32 T cell receptor beta chains were all read from a single sample in a study of identical twins. Each CDR3 protein gets one entry after TCRdb re-called the 5' RACE reads with MiXCR. The sample has 550,000 to 700,000 distinct CDR3 sequences; 21% are singletons. These data also featured in a second study, about T cells expressing NK-cell markers.

The source material was PBMCs. The receptor set was obtained from a young woman in good health.

The DNA for the CDR3 is TGTGCCAGCAGCCCTCCTCAGGGGATTTTGGAAAAGCAGTACTTC. As protein: CASSPPQGILEKQYF. The chain couples TRBV7-9 to TRBJ2-7, with D tentatively TRBD1 (6 bases). V was shortened by 5 bases and J by 8 bases, with 22 bases between the two germline ends. This CDR3 has 15 residues. Germline assignment: CDR1 SEHNR and CDR2 FQNEAQ (reference sequence).

This clonotype was recorded a few times. The chain combines TRBV7-2 with TRBJ2-1; 8 positions agree with TRBD2. Trimming at V came to 0 bases and at J to 2 bases, leaving 6 bases not matched to a gene. The length of the CDR3 is 17 residues. Germline V lookup: CDR1 SGHTA, CDR2 FQGNSA. CDR3 sequence: CASSLAHGRVAYNEQFF. The CDR3 DNA follows: TGTGCCAGCAGCTTAGCGCACGGGAGGGTAGCCTACAATGAGCAGTTCTTC.

This clonotype was found many times. The chain carries TRBV12-3 or TRBV12-4 and TRBJ2-5, with unresolved D. Deletions cut 7 bases from V and 5 bases from J, with 20 bases between. The CDR3 extends over 15 amino acids. As DNA, the CDR3 is TGTGCCAGCACTCGATGGGCCTCAAGGGCCGAGACCCAGTACTTC. It yields the protein CASTRWASRAETQYF.

The rearrangement joins TRBV12-3 or TRBV12-4 to TRBJ1-2; D is uncertain. The CDR3 has 13 amino acids. Trimming shortened V by 6 bases and J by 4 bases, and 12 bases separated the two germline ends. CDR3 nucleotide sequence: TGTGCCAGCAGCGCGGGGATATCCTATGGCTACACCTTC. It codes for CASSAGISYGYTF.

This clonotype showed up many times. The chain is built from TRBV20-1 and TRBJ1-2; D is possibly TRBD1 (6 bases). Germline V gene sequence: CDR1 DFQATT, CDR2 SNEGSKA (reference sequence). The CDR3 has 15 amino acids. Trimming removed 1 base at V and 4 bases at J, with 16 bases between. CDR3 sequence reads: CSARVQGRGGYGYTF. The DNA of the CDR3 is TGCAGTGCTAGAGTACAGGGTCGGGGCGGCTATGGCTACACCTTC.

This clonotype was observed a few times. The chain links TRBV20-1 to TRBJ2-3, with D unresolved. V lost 3 bases and J lost 4, with 8 bases in between. CDR3 size: 12 residues. CDR1 and CDR2 from the germline V gene are DFQATT and SNEGSKA (reference sequence). CDR3 sequence: CSASPSPDTQYF. The CDR3 DNA reads TGCAGTGCTAGTCCTAGTCCAGATACGCAGTATTTT.

J is TRBJ2-7 and V is TRBV12-3 or TRBV12-4; D might be TRBD1 or TRBD2, each matching 5 bases. This CDR3 region has 15 residues. V was shortened by 1 base and J by 5 bases, with 15 bases between the two germline ends. Written as DNA, the CDR3 is TGTGCCAGCAGTTTAGGGGGGTTGGGTGCAGACGAGCAGTACTTC. As protein: CASSLGGLGADEQYF.

The chain recombines TRBV15 with TRBJ1-5; 7 bases map to TRBD1. With V trimmed by 3 bases and J by 5 bases, 7 bases remained unmatched. The CDR3 is 15 amino acids. The germline V gene encodes CDR1 LNHNV and CDR2 YYDKDF (reference sequence). For the CDR3, the DNA is TGTGCCACCAGCAGGGGCAGGGACAGCTATCAGCCCCAGCATTTT. It yields the protein CATSRGRDSYQPQHF.

This clonotype has just a few counts. This chain connects TRBV12-3 or TRBV12-4 to TRBJ2-1; D is ambiguous. This CDR3 has 12 amino acids. V shed 7 bases and J shed 7 bases, with 11 bases lying between them. This chain's CDR3 is CASNSLGNEQFF. The CDR3 nucleotides are TGTGCCAGCAATAGTCTTGGAAATGAGCAGTTCTTC.

This clonotype was counted a few times. The V gene is TRBV6-1, the J gene TRBJ2-7; D is ambiguous. CDR3 length equals 15 residues. The germline V and J ends were trimmed by 5 bases and 4 bases, with 18 bases remaining between them. From germline, CDR1 is MNHNS and CDR2 SASEGT. DNA of the CDR3: TGTGCCAGCAGTCCTCACCAGCAGCCTGGATACGAGCAGTACTTC. Residues: CASSPHQQPGYEQYF.

This clonotype was observed a few times. V and J are TRBV20-1 and TRBJ2-1, with D possibly being TRBD1 or TRBD2 (5 bases each). This CDR3 contains 11 residues. V was trimmed by 6 bases and J by 11 bases, leaving 14 bases between them. Germline lookup yields CDR1 DFQATT and CDR2 SNEGSKA (reference sequence). As DNA, the CDR3 is TGCAGTGCGACTATCGCGGACAAGCAGTTCTTC. Translating gives CSATIADKQFF.

The chain has TRBV20-1 and TRBJ2-1, with TRBD2 identical over 11 bases. This CDR3 contains 15 residues. From germline, CDR1 is DFQATT and CDR2 SNEGSKA (reference sequence). With 3 bases clipped from V and 7 bases from J, the junction kept 8 bases outside the gene matches. The DNA of the CDR3 is TGCAGTGCTAGGGATTTAGCGGGGGGGCAAAATGAGCAGTTCTTC. This sequence encodes CSARDLAGGQNEQFF.

The sample holds a few counts of this clonotype. V gene TRBV6-1 combines with J gene TRBJ2-1, with no clear D. Trimming took 5 bases from V and 3 from J, leaving 11 bases between them. The CDR3 extends over 14 amino acids. Germline-derived CDR1 and CDR2 are MNHNS and SASEGT. The CDR3 loop reads CASSPLNVYNEQFF. The CDR3 region has the DNA TGTGCCAGCAGTCCGTTGAATGTCTACAATGAGCAGTTCTTC.

J is TRBJ2-3 and V is TRBV20-1; weak D call: TRBD2 (6 bases). This CDR3 has 14 residues. The germline V gene encodes CDR1 DFQATT and CDR2 SNEGSKA (reference sequence). The ends were cut back, 6 bases at V and 2 bases at J, with 15 bases in the middle. In DNA, the CDR3 is TGCAGTGCGCCCGGACTAACGGCCACAGATACGCAGTATTTT. It specifies CSAPGLTATDTQYF.

The chain couples TRBV11-1 to TRBJ2-5; 13 positions match TRBD2. V lost 5 bases, J lost 0 bases, and 9 bases stayed unmatched. The CDR3 covers 18 residues. The germline CDR1 and CDR2 sequences are SGHAT and FQDESV (reference sequence). CDR3 region: CASSPRTSGGLYQETQYF. The CDR3 nucleotides are TGTGCCAGCAGCCCGAGGACTAGCGGGGGCCTTTACCAAGAGACCCAGTACTTC. The entire variable domain, with the rest obtained from reference TRBV11-1 and TRBJ2-5, is as follows: EAEVAQSPRYKITEKSQAVAFWCDPISGHATLYWYRQILGQGPELLVQFQDESVVDDSQLPKDRFSAERLKGVDSTLKIQPAELGDSAMYLCASSPRTSGGLYQETQYFGPGTRLLVL.

This clonotype was observed a handful of times. The rearrangement uses TRBV6-5 and TRBJ1-1; 7 positions agree with TRBD1. CDR3 length: 11 residues. J gave up 10 bases and V 6 bases, and 5 bases lay outside the gene matches. CDR1 MNHEY and CDR2 SVGAGI come from the germline V gene. CDR3 sequence (DNA): TGTGCCAGCAGCCTCGACAGGGTAGCTTTCTTT. Its protein is CASSLDRVAFF.

This clonotype came up a few times. In DNA, the CDR3 is TGTGCTAGTGGTTTGGGAGACACGAGCAATCAGCCCCAGCATTTT. Protein: CASGLGDTSNQPQHF. The V call is TRBV12-5, the J call TRBJ1-5; D is uncertain. The ends were cut back, 1 base at V and 1 base at J, with 8 bases in the middle. The CDR3 is 15 residues long. From germline, CDR1 is LGHNT and CDR2 FRNRAP.

The CDR3 loop is CAISVGLAGGETDTQYF. CDR3 DNA: TGTGCCATCAGTGTGGGACTAGCGGGGGGAGAAACAGATACGCAGTATTTT. The chain carries TRBV10-3 and TRBJ2-3; 15 positions match TRBD2. V lost 4 bases, J lost 3 bases, and 5 bases stayed unmatched. CDR1 is ENHRY, CDR2 SYGVKD, per germline. The CDR3 runs to 17 residues.

The CDR3 DNA follows: TGTGCCAGCAGTTTCCAGGCGGGACTAGCGGGCGATGAGCAGTTCTTC. This translates into CASSFQAGLAGDEQFF. V is TRBV6-5 and J is TRBJ2-1; 12 bases match TRBD2. V shed 4 bases, J shed 8 bases, and the junction held 9 bases outside the gene matches. The germline V gene encodes CDR1 MNHEY and CDR2 SVGAGI. The CDR3 totals 16 residues.

This clonotype was seen a few times. The chain recombines TRBV3-1 with TRBJ2-1; 10 bases match TRBD1. V lost 2 bases and J lost 2; bases outside the gene matches: 6. The V gene's germline CDR1 is LGHDT and CDR2 YNNKEL (reference sequence). The CDR3 is 17 amino acids. The chain's CDR3 is CASSQKRGQGPYNEQFF. The CDR3 nucleotides read TGTGCCAGCAGCCAAAAACGGGGACAGGGGCCCTACAATGAGCAGTTCTTC.

With respect to this clonotype: One end of the junction does not line up with germline, which may come from a read error. The chain recombines TRBV18 with TRBJ1-1; TRBD1 matches at 9 bases. The germline V gene encodes CDR1 KGHSH and CDR2 LQKENI. This CDR3 has 16 residues. The CDR3 DNA reads TGTGCCAGCTCAACCGGGACAGGGCGGCCCCACACTGAAGCTCTCTTT. Translation gives CASSTGTGRPHTEALF.

The rearrangement links TRBV7-2 to TRBJ2-1; maybe TRBD2 (5 bases). Looked up from germline, CDR1 is SGHTA and CDR2 is FQGNSA. V shed 5 bases and J shed 10 bases, with 18 bases lying between them. CDR3 size: 14 residues. CDR3 nucleotides: TGTGCCAGCAGCAAATTGGACTGGCGAATAGAGCAGTTCTTC. Protein: CASSKLDWRIEQFF. The full variable domain, rest sourced from reference TRBV7-2 and TRBJ2-1, is GAGVSQSPSNKVTEKGKDVELRCDPISGHTALYWYRQSLGQGLEFLIYFQGNSAPDKSGLPSDRFSAERTGGSVSTLTIQRTQQEDSAVYLCASSKLDWRIEQFFGPGTRLTVL.

This clonotype has only a few counts. As DNA, the CDR3 is TGCAGTGCTAGGGCGAAGGGGGAAGGCTATGGCTACACCTTC. Protein: CSARAKGEGYGYTF. V gene TRBV20-1 combines with J gene TRBJ1-2; maybe TRBD1 (6 bases). The V gene's germline CDR1 is DFQATT and CDR2 SNEGSKA (reference sequence). V was shortened by 3 bases and J by 4 bases, with 15 bases between the two germline ends. The CDR3 extends over 14 amino acids.

V is TRBV9 and J is TRBJ2-2; possible D gene TRBD2, 6 bases. CDR1 is SGDLS and CDR2 is YYNGEE in the germline V gene. This CDR3 has 16 amino acids. V was pared by 3 bases and J by 6 bases, with 18 bases between. CDR3 protein: CASSARLGGRAGELFF. DNA of the CDR3: TGTGCCAGCAGCGCGCGACTAGGCGGTCGGGCCGGGGAGCTGTTTTTT. The full variable domain, in which reference TRBV9 and TRBJ2-2 provide the parts outside the CDR3, is DSGVTQTPKHLITATGQRVTLRCSPRSGDLSVYWYQQSLDQGLQFLIQYYNGEERAKGNILERFSAQQFPDLHSELNLSSLELGDSALYFCASSARLGGRAGELFFGEGSRLTVL.

This clonotype was seen only a few times. The chain combines TRBV5-1 with TRBJ2-2; D ambiguous. There are 14 residues in the CDR3. In germline, CDR1 is SGHRS, CDR2 YFSETQ. V lost 4 bases, J lost 7 bases, and 14 bases lay in between. The chain's CDR3 is CASSLRRSVGELFF. CDR3 coding DNA: TGCGCCAGCAGCCTAAGGCGGTCTGTCGGGGAGCTGTTTTTT.

The chain uses TRBV7-8 and TRBJ2-7; D call uncertain. Trimming removed 1 base at V and 7 bases at J, with 17 bases between. Germline lookup yields CDR1 SGHVS and CDR2 FQNEAQ. The CDR3 length is 15 residues. CDR3 sequence (DNA): TGTGCCAGCAGCTTAGATTTTTCGGGCCTCCCAGAGCAGTACTTC. As protein: CASSLDFSGLPEQYF.

In its sample, this clonotype was seen many times. V and J are TRBV5-6 and TRBJ2-7; D possibly corresponds to TRBD1 (5 bases). Germline CDR1 SGHDT, CDR2 YYEEEE. The CDR3 runs to 13 residues. The V end was cut by 1 base, the J end by 5 bases, with 10 bases between. Here the CDR3 DNA reads TGTGCCAGCAGCTTGTTAAGGGGTGACGAGCAGTACTTC. Amino acids: CASSLLRGDEQYF.

The J gene is TRBJ2-7, the V gene TRBV3-1; the match to TRBD2 covers 10 bases. V lost 5 bases to trimming and J lost 4 bases; unmatched junction nucleotides: 14. The CDR3 runs 17 residues. Germline values: CDR1 LGHDT, CDR2 YNNKEL (reference sequence). As DNA, the CDR3 is TGTGCCAGCAGCAGATCCTTTCTAGCGGGAGTTGCGTACGAGCAGTACTTC. This translates into CASSRSFLAGVAYEQYF.

The chain is built from TRBV5-1 and TRBJ1-6, with D maybe TRBD1 (5 bases). V dropped 7 bases and J dropped 1 base, with 9 bases sitting between them. Looked up from germline, CDR1 is SGHRS and CDR2 is YFSETQ. The CDR3 is made up of 14 amino acids. The CDR3 is CASAEGSYNSPLHF. CDR3 sequence (DNA): TGCGCCAGCGCCGAGGGGTCCTATAATTCACCCCTCCACTTT.

There are many counts of this clonotype. V gene TRBV5-5 combines with J gene TRBJ2-3; D is undetermined. The ends were cut back, 7 bases at V and 4 bases at J, with 10 bases in the middle. The CDR3 loop spans 12 amino acids. CDR1 and CDR2 (germline): SGHKS, YYEKEE (reference sequence). The CDR3 here is CASHIGPDTQYF. The CDR3 DNA sequence: TGTGCCAGCCATATTGGGCCAGATACGCAGTATTTT.

To note about this clonotype: A read error may explain this, as a much larger clone is one base away. Given the absence of the conserved phenylalanine or tryptophan at the CDR3 end, a read error is likely. The chain carries TRBV5-1 and TRBJ1-1; unclear D gene. V lost 9 bases, J lost 2 bases, and 14 bases lay in between. Germline V gene data show CDR1 as SGHRS and CDR2 as YFSETQ. CDR3 length: 13 residues. The CDR3 DNA reads TGCGCCACCTCTAGCTCGACTAACACTGAAGCTTTCCTT. It codes for CATSSSTNTEAFL.

The chain has TRBV27 and TRBJ1-5; D call uncertain. The length of the CDR3 is 13 residues. CDR1 MNHEY and CDR2 SMNVEV come from the germline V gene (reference sequence). The germline V and J ends were trimmed by 6 bases and 4 bases, with 10 bases remaining between them. The CDR3 loop is CASSDRENQPQHF. The CDR3 DNA reads as TGTGCCAGCAGCGACCGGGAAAATCAGCCCCAGCATTTT.